This T cell receptor beta chain stems from a study of monozygotic twins with inflammatory bowel disease. Whole-study findings and limits: Twin pairs that were concordant did not differ from discordant pairs in repertoire similarity, possibly from limited power.

For this clonotype: The antigen is not known.

Whole-blood total RNA was extracted without T cell sorting. This CDR3 is 17 amino acids long. Germline V gene sequence: CDR1 MNHNS, CDR2 SASEGT. Input per TCR library consisted of roughly 3,500 ng of total RNA. TCRdb re-called the 5' RACE reads; one entry per CDR3 protein, DNA not given. The sample features some 150,000 distinct CDR3 sequences, with roughly 2.3% in its top ten. The clonotype originates from a human donor with ulcerative colitis or Crohn's disease, or a healthy co-twin of an affected twin (not recorded which). Sequenced material: blood. The chain couples TRBV6-1 to TRBJ2-2; TCRdb gives TRBD2 as the D gene, but with no DNA this cannot be confirmed. The CDR3 spells CASPRVLAGGNTGELFF.